This T cell receptor (beta chain) emerged from a study of cytomegalovirus exposure and HLA in healthy donors. The CDR3 loop spans 15 amino acids. Germline V lookup: CDR1 MNHEY, CDR2 SVGAGI. With 0 bases clipped from V and 4 bases from J, the junction kept 5 bases outside the gene matches. PCR amplification relied on 60 Vbeta primers (plus 13 Jbeta primers). Using immunoSEQ multiplex PCR, the repertoire was profiled, and TCRdb retains in-frame clones only, with some absent. The table gives more than 60,000 clones; the top ten clones make up 15% to 20% of it. The V and J genes are TRBV6-5 and TRBJ1-1; 7 bases are a match to TRBD1. The sample was PBMCs. The receptor was isolated from a boy aged 5-17 years in good health and CMV-seronegative. The CDR3 nucleotides are TGTGCCAGCAGTTACTCGAGTACAGGGGTCACTGAAGCTTTCTTT. Translated, it gives CASSYSSTGVTEAFF.